This note documents a single T cell receptor (beta chain) sequence. Its antigen remains unidentified. In germline, CDR1 is SGHAT, CDR2 FQNNGV. V trimming: 4 bases; J trimming: 2 bases; junction bases outside the gene matches: 1. The CDR3 covers 13 residues. These data belong to a study of T cells in narcolepsy. For the study at large: Healthy controls were enrolled alongside patients with narcolepsy type 1 or type 2. Study results and caveats: Autoreactive HCRT-specific and TRIB2-specific clonotypes were marked in same-patient CSF-versus-blood CD4+ comparisons. In some patient and control memory CD4+ samples, autoreactive clones were absent. Reportedly, autoreactive clonotypes were serially detected in patients' blood but not controls'.

Assay: immunoSEQ multiplex PCR; the TCRdb copy retains only in-frame clones and omits some. Of fewer than 35,000 clones listed, roughly four fifths are singletons. Sequencing used memory (CD45RA-) CD4+ T cells from blood. The rearrangement uses TRBV11-2 and TRBJ1-2, with 7 bases identical to TRBD1. The receptor was isolated from a human donor in good health. In DNA, the CDR3 is TGTGCCAGCAGCTCGGACAGGAACTATGGCTACACCTTC. Translating it yields CASSSDRNYGYTF. Filled out from reference TRBV11-2 and TRBJ1-2, the complete variable domain reads EAGVAQSPRYKIIEKRQSVAFWCNPISGHATLYWYQQILGQGPKLLIQFQNNGVVDDSQLPKDRFSAERLKGVDSTLKIQPAKLEDSAVYLCASSSDRNYGYTFGSGTRLTVV.